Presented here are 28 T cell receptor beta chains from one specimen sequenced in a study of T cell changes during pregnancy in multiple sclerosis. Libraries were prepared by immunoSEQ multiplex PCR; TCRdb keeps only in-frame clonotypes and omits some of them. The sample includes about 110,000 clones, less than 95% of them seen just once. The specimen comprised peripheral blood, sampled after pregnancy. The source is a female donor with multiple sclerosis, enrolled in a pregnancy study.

This chain's CDR3 is CASSQPSDRVPHEQYF. In DNA form, the CDR3 reads TGCGCCAGCAGTCAACCCTCCGACAGGGTCCCCCACGAGCAGTACTTC. V usage is TRBV23-1 and J usage is TRBJ2-7; 7 bases line up with TRBD1. TRBV23-1 is noted as an ORF with a role that remains uncertain. V was clipped by 2 bases and J by 5 bases; unmatched bases: 12. This CDR3 is 16 amino acids long.

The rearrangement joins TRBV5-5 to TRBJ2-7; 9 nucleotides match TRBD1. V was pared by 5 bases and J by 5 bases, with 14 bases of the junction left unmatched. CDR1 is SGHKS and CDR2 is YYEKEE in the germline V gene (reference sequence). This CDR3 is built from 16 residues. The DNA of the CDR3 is TGTGCCAGCAGGCCCAGCGCCGGGACAGGGTCTGACGAGCAGTACTTC. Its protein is CASRPSAGTGSDEQYF.

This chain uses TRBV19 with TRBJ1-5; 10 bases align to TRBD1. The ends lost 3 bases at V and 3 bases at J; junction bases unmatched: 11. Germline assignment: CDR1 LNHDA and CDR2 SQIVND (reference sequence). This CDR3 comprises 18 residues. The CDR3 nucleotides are TGTGCCAGTAGTATGGTACTCCGGGACAGGGGTGTCAATCAGCCCCAGCATTTT. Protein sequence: CASSMVLRDRGVNQPQHF. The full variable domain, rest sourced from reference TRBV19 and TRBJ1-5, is DGGITQSPKYLFRKEGQNVTLSCEQNLNHDAMYWYRQDPGQGLRLIYYSQIVNDFQKGDIAEGYSVSREKKESFPLTVTSAQKNPTAFYLCASSMVLRDRGVNQPQHFGDGTRLSIL.

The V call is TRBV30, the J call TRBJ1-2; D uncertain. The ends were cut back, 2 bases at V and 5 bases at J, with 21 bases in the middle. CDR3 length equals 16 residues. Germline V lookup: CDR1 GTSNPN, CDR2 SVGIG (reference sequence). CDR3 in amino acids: CAWSLRVRLGGYGYTF. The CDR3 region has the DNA TGTGCCTGGAGTCTTAGGGTCCGCTTAGGAGGGTATGGCTACACCTTC. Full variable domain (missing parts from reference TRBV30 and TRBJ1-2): SQTIHQWPATLVQPVGSPLSLECTVEGTSNPNLYWYRQAAGRGLQLLFYSVGIGQISSEVPQNLSASRPQDRQFILSSKKLLLSDSGFYLCAWSLRVRLGGYGYTFGSGTRLTVV.

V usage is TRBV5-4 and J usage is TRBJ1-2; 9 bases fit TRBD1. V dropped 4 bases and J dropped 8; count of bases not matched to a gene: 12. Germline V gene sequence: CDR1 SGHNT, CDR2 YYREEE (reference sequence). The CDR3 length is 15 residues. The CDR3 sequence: CASSPRTGAASGYTF. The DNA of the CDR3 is TGTGCCAGCAGCCCCCGGACAGGGGCCGCTTCCGGCTACACCTTC.

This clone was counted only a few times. The CDR3 DNA reads TGCGCCAGCAGTGACGGCAATCAGCCCCAGCATTTT. Translation: CASSDGNQPQHF. V gene TRBV10-1 combines with J gene TRBJ1-5; D call uncertain. V was clipped by 3 bases and J by 2 bases, with 2 bases between them. The germline V gene has CDR1 WNHNN and CDR2 SYGVQD (reference sequence). CDR3 length equals 12 residues.

The chain's CDR3 is CSASLRGTQYF. CDR3 nucleotides: TGCAGTGCTAGCTTGAGAGGTACCCAGTACTTC. The chain links TRBV20-1 to TRBJ2-5; no clear D gene. CDR1 and CDR2 from the germline V gene are DFQATT and SNEGSKA (reference sequence). Trimming stripped 3 bases from V and 8 bases from J, with 10 bases between. The CDR3 extends over 11 amino acids.

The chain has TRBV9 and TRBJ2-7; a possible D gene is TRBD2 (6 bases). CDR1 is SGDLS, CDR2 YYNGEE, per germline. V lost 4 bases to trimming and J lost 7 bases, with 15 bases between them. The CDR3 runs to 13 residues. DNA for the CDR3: TGTGCCAGCAGCTCCGCGGCGGAGGGGGAGCAGTACTTC. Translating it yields CASSSAAEGEQYF.

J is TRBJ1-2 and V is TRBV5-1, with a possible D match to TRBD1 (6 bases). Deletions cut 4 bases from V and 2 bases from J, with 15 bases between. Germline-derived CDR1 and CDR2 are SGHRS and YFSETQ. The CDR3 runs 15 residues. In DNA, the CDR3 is TGCGCCAGCAGCGTTGGGGGCACTCAAAACTATGGCTACACCTTC. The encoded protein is CASSVGGTQNYGYTF.

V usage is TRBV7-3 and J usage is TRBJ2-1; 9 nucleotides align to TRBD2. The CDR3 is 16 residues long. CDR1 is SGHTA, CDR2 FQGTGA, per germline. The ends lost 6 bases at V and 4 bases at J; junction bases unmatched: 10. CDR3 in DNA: TGTGCCAGCAGGGAGCGACTAGCGGAGGGTTACAATGAGCAGTTCTTC. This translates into CASRERLAEGYNEQFF.

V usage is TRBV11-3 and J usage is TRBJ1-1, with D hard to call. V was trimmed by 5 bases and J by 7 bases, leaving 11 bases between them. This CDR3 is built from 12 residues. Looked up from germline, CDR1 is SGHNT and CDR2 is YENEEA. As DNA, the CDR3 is TGTGCCAGCAGCCGTGCGGGGAATGAAGCTTTCTTT. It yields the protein CASSRAGNEAFF.

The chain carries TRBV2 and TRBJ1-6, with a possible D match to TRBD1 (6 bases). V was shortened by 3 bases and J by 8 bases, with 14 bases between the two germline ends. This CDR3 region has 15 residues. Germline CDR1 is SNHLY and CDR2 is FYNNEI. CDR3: CASSEDSPRDSPLHF. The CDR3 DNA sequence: TGTGCCAGCAGTGAGGACAGCCCGAGGGATTCACCCCTCCACTTT.

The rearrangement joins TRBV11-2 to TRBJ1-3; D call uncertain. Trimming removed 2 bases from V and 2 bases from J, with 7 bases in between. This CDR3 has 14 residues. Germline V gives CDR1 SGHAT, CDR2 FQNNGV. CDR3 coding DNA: TGTGCCAGCAGCTTATTTACTGCTGGAAACACCATATATTTT. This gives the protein CASSLFTAGNTIYF.

The CDR3 DNA reads TGTGCCAGTAGCCGGTGGACAGGGGCCGGGATGGGCTATGGCTACACCTTC. Its protein product is CASSRWTGAGMGYGYTF. This rearrangement joins TRBV19 to TRBJ1-2; 9 nucleotides align to TRBD1. CDR3 length: 17 amino acids. V was clipped by 6 bases and J by 4 bases; unmatched bases: 15. CDR1 is LNHDA and CDR2 is SQIVND in the germline V gene (reference sequence).

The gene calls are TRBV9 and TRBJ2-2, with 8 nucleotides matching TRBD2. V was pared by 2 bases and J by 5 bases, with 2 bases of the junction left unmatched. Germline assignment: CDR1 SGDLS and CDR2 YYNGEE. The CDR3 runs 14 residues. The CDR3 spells CASSVGGATGELFF. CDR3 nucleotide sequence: TGTGCCAGCAGCGTCGGGGGGGCAACCGGGGAGCTGTTTTTT.

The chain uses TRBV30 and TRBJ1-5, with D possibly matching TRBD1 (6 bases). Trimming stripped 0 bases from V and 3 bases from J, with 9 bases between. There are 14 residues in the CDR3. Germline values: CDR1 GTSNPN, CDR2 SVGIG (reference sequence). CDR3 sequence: CAWSVRGHNQPQHF. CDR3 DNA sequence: TGTGCCTGGAGTGTAAGGGGACACAATCAGCCCCAGCATTTT.

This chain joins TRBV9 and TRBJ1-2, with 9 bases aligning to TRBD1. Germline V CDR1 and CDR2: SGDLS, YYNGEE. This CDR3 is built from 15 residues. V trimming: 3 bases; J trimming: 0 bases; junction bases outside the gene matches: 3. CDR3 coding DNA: TGTGCCAGCAGCGGCCGACAGGGGGCTAACTATGGCTACACCTTC. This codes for CASSGRQGANYGYTF.

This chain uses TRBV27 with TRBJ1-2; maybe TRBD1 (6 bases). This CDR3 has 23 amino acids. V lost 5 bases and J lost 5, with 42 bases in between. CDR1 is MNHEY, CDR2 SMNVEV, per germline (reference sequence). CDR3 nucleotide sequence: TGTGCCAGCAGTCACTCACCGAGGCCTGTGGCCCGGGAGGCTCTGCAGGGGAGGTATGGCTACACCTTC. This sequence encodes CASSHSPRPVAREALQGRYGYTF.

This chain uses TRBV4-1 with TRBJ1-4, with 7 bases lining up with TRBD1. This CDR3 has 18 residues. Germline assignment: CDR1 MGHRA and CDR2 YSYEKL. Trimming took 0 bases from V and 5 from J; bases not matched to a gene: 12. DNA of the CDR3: TGCGCCAGCAGCCAAGACCGGTCCAGGGGGGCGGTCAATGAAAAACTGTTTTTT. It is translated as CASSQDRSRGAVNEKLFF.

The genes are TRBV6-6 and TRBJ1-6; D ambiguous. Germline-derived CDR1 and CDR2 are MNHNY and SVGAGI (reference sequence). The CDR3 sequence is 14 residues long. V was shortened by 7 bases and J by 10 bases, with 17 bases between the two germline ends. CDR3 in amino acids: CASTTGLGNSPLHF. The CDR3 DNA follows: TGTGCCAGCACCACGGGTCTGGGTAACTCACCCCTCCACTTT.

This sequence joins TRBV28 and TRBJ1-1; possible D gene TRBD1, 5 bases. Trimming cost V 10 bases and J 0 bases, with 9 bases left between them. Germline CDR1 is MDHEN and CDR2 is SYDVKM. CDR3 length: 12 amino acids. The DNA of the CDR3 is TGTGCCATCAAACAGGTGAACACTGAAGCTTTCTTT. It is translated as CAIKQVNTEAFF.

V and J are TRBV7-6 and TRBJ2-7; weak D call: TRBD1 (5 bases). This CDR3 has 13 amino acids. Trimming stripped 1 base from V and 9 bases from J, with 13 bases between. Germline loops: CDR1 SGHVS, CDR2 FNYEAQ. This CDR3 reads CASSLDPQDPQYF. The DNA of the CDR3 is TGTGCCAGCAGCTTAGACCCACAGGACCCGCAGTACTTC.

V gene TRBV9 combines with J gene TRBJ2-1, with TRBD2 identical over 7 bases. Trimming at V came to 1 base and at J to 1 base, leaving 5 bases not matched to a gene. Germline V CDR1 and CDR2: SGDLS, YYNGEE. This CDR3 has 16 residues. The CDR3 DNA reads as TGTGCCAGCAGCGTACGAGCGGGGTCGTCCTACAATGAGCAGTTCTTC. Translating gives CASSVRAGSSYNEQFF.

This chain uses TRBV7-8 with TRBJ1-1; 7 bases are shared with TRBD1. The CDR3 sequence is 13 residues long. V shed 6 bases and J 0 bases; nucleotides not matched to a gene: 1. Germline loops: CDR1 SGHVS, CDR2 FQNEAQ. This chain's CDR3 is CASRGQLNTEAFF. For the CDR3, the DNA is TGTGCCAGCAGGGGACAGTTGAACACTGAAGCTTTCTTT.

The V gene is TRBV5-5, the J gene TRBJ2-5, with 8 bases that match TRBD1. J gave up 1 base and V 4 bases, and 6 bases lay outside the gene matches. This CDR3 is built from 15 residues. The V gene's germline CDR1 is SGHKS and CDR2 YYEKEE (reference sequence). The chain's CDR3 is CASSQGARTQETQYF. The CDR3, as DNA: TGTGCCAGCAGCCAGGGGGCACGGACCCAAGAGACCCAGTACTTC.

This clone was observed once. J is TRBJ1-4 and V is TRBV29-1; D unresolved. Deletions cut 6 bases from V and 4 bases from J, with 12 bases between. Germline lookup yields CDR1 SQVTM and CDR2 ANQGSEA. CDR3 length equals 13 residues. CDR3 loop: CSVKQLLNEKLFF. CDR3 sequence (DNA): TGCAGCGTGAAACAGCTACTTAATGAAAAACTGTTTTTT.

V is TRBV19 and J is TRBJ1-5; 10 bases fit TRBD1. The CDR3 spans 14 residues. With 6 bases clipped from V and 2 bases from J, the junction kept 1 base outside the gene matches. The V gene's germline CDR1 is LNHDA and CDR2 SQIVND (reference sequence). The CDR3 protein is CASSGTGGNQPQHF. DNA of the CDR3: TGTGCCAGTAGCGGGACAGGGGGCAATCAGCCCCAGCATTTT.

The CDR3 DNA is TGTGCCAGCAGCTTTGGAGGGGGCGAGGGCGAGCAGTACTTC. Amino acid sequence: CASSFGGGEGEQYF. The V gene is TRBV5-4, the J gene TRBJ2-7; the D gene is possibly TRBD1 (7 bases). V lost 2 bases, J lost 6 bases, and 15 bases lay in between. CDR1 SGHNT and CDR2 YYREEE come from the germline V gene (reference sequence). This CDR3 is 14 amino acids long. Together with reference TRBV5-4 and TRBJ2-7, the CDR3 gives the full variable domain: ETGVTQSPTHLIKTRGQQVTLRCSSQSGHNTVSWYQQALGQGPQFIFQYYREEENGRGNFPPRFSGLQFPNYSSELNVNALELDDSALYLCASSFGGGEGEQYFGPGTRLTVT.